The clone carrying this T cell receptor beta chain was found many times. What it binds is unknown. The CDR3 sequence is 10 residues long. The V and J ends lost 6 bases and 7 bases respectively, with 9 bases between them. The germline gives CDR1 DFQATT, CDR2 SNEGSKA (reference sequence). This record comes from a study of T cells in Graves' hyperthyroidism and ophthalmopathy. Findings and caveats of the study: Most thyroid clonotypes with frequency above 0.001 were detected in blood.

TCR beta CDR3 regions were amplified from RNA. HTBI primers drove first-round RT-PCR of the TCR CDR3. TCRdb recomputed calls from the multiplex PCR reads with MiXCR, one row per CDR3 protein. The table has about 380,000 distinct CDR3 sequences, approximately 18% seen once. V and J are TRBV20-1 and TRBJ1-1; no reliable D call. Sequences were obtained from blood. This receptor was identified in a man aged 18 to 30 with Graves' ophthalmopathy. The CDR3 nucleotides read TGCAGTGCACAACGGGATGAAGCTTTCTTT. Translated: CSAQRDEAFF.